Each of the 18 T cell receptor beta chains below was sequenced from the same sample in a study of control samples from healthy donors and cancer patients. Using immunoSEQ multiplex PCR, the repertoire was profiled, and TCRdb retains in-frame clones only, with some absent. The sample has 150,000 to 200,000 clones, 85% to 90% seen once; the top ten hold roughly 1.3%. The source material was blood. All receptors come from a woman between 50 and 59 years old in good health.

The chain combines TRBV7-6 with TRBJ2-5; 7 nucleotides align to TRBD1. CDR3 length: 16 residues. V shed 0 bases, J shed 4 bases, and the junction held 8 bases outside the gene matches. Germline CDR1 and CDR2: SGHVS and FNYEAQ. CDR3 nucleotides: TGTGCCAGCAGCTTAGCTACCTCCGGGACAGTAGAGACCCAGTACTTC. Residues: CASSLATSGTVETQYF.

The chain has TRBV10-3 and TRBJ1-1; D unclear. Germline V gives CDR1 ENHRY, CDR2 SYGVKD. The CDR3 contains 16 residues. V was trimmed by 0 bases and J by 1 base, leaving 12 bases between them. CDR3 nucleotide sequence: TGTGCCATCAGTGAGTCGTCGGGAAACACGAACACTGAAGCTTTCTTT. It is translated as CAISESSGNTNTEAFF.

This clone is a singleton in its sample. The chain is built from TRBV4-3 and TRBJ1-5; the D is unclear. V gave up 2 bases and J gave up 8 bases, with 10 bases separating them. The CDR3 totals 13 residues. Germline V CDR1 and CDR2: LGHNA, YSLEER. CDR3: CASSQIVNEPQHF. DNA for the CDR3: TGCGCCAGCAGCCAAATAGTAAACGAGCCCCAGCATTTT.

This clone appeared a single time. The genes are TRBV9 and TRBJ1-1; TRBD1 aligns across 8 bases. The V gene's germline CDR1 is SGDLS and CDR2 YYNGEE. There are 16 residues in the CDR3. The junction had 18 bases not matched to a gene; V was cut back by 4 bases and J by 10 bases. This chain's CDR3 is CASSPSQQGGGRSAFF. Here the CDR3 DNA reads TGTGCCAGCAGCCCCTCTCAACAGGGGGGGGGCCGTTCAGCTTTCTTT.

This clone has only a few counts. The rearrangement uses TRBV11-3 and TRBJ2-5; D possibly corresponds to TRBD2 (5 bases). The CDR3 has 14 amino acids. Per germline, CDR1 SGHNT and CDR2 YENEEA. Trimming removed 0 bases at V and 4 bases at J, with 9 bases between. CDR3 sequence: CASSLDRLSETQYF. CDR3 DNA sequence: TGTGCCAGCAGCTTAGATAGACTATCAGAGACCCAGTACTTC.

The J gene is TRBJ1-1, the V gene TRBV18, with 8 nucleotides matching TRBD1. The CDR3 spans 15 residues. In germline, CDR1 is KGHSH, CDR2 LQKENI. With 4 bases clipped from V and 7 bases from J, the junction kept 11 bases outside the gene matches. The CDR3 loop reads CASSLGQGQAYEAFF. The CDR3 nucleotides are TGTGCCAGCTCACTCGGCCAGGGACAGGCATATGAAGCTTTCTTT.

The gene calls are TRBV20-1 and TRBJ1-1; D gene uncertain. The CDR3 totals 10 residues. Trimming shortened V by 5 bases and J by 6 bases, and 7 bases separated the two germline ends. Germline values: CDR1 DFQATT, CDR2 SNEGSKA (reference sequence). The CDR3 region is CSASQAEAFF. DNA of the CDR3: TGCAGTGCTTCCCAAGCTGAAGCTTTCTTT.

This chain connects TRBV2 to TRBJ1-6; the D is unclear. The CDR3 loop spans 14 amino acids. The V end was cut by 1 base, the J end by 9 bases, with 10 bases between. Germline-derived CDR1 and CDR2 are SNHLY and FYNNEI. The CDR3 nucleotides read TGTGCCAGCAGTGAAGAGGCAACACGTTCACCCCTCCACTTT. It yields the protein CASSEEATRSPLHF.

The genes are TRBV4-3 and TRBJ2-3; no firm D call. The CDR3 is 16 residues long. Germline lookup yields CDR1 LGHNA and CDR2 YSLEER. The V and J ends lost 1 base and 1 base respectively, with 12 bases between them. In DNA, the CDR3 is TGCGCCAGCAGCCAAGGTATAGGTTCCGGCACAGATACGCAGTATTTT. Its protein product is CASSQGIGSGTDTQYF.

The chain has TRBV28 and TRBJ2-4; the D gene is possibly TRBD1 (6 bases). The CDR3 is made up of 11 amino acids. The V end was cut by 10 bases, the J end by 10 bases, with 14 bases between. CDR1 MDHEN and CDR2 SYDVKM come from the germline V gene. CDR3 coding DNA: TGTGCCACCAAACAGGGATCTATTCAGTACTTC. Protein product: CATKQGSIQYF.

V gene TRBV18 combines with J gene TRBJ1-2; 12 positions match TRBD1. There are 14 residues in the CDR3. CDR1 is KGHSH and CDR2 is LQKENI in the germline V gene. The ends lost 0 bases at V and 8 bases at J; junction bases unmatched: 1. The CDR3 loop is CASSPPGTGGGYTF. CDR3 nucleotide sequence: TGTGCCAGCTCACCACCCGGGACAGGGGGCGGCTACACCTTC.

The chain carries TRBV7-6 and TRBJ2-3; D call uncertain. The germline CDR1 and CDR2 sequences are SGHVS and FNYEAQ. The CDR3 has 15 residues. Trimming removed 5 bases from V and 4 bases from J, with 16 bases in between. CDR3 DNA: TGTGCCAGCAGCCTAGGTACTCTATCTTCAGATACGCAGTATTTT. Translated, it gives CASSLGTLSSDTQYF. Full variable domain (remainder filled in from reference TRBV7-6 and TRBJ2-3): GAGVSQSPRYKVTKRGQDVALRCDPISGHVSLYWYRQALGQGPEFLTYFNYEAQQDKSGLPNDRFSAERPEGSISTLTIQRTEQRDSAMYRCASSLGTLSSDTQYFGPGTRLTVL.

The table lists this clone with a count of one. This chain joins TRBV7-8 and TRBJ1-1; D may be TRBD1 (6 bases). The ends were cut back, 5 bases at V and 0 bases at J, with 13 bases in the middle. Germline V gene sequence: CDR1 SGHVS, CDR2 FQNEAQ. The CDR3 runs to 15 residues. In DNA, the CDR3 is TGTGCCAGCAGCAGCCCGGGACACTTGAACACTGAAGCTTTCTTT. It specifies CASSSPGHLNTEAFF.

The chain has TRBV21-1 and TRBJ1-1; the table's D call, TRBD1, was not checked against the DNA. TRBV21-1 is flagged as a pseudogene. This CDR3 spans 13 amino acids. In DNA form, the CDR3 reads TGTGCCAGCAACCGACAGGGGTCTCCTGAAGCTTTCTTT. Protein product: CASNRQGSPEAFF.

This clone occurred once. The V and J genes are TRBV5-4 and TRBJ2-2; D is ambiguous. This CDR3 is 13 amino acids long. Looked up from germline, CDR1 is SGHNT and CDR2 is YYREEE (reference sequence). The V end was cut by 3 bases, the J end by 6 bases, with 9 bases between. In DNA, the CDR3 is TGTGCCAGCAGCTATGGGCTCGCCGGGGAGCTGTTTTTT. It is translated as CASSYGLAGELFF. Based on the CDR3 plus reference TRBV5-4 and TRBJ2-2, the full variable domain is ETGVTQSPTHLIKTRGQQVTLRCSSQSGHNTVSWYQQALGQGPQFIFQYYREEENGRGNFPPRFSGLQFPNYSSELNVNALELDDSALYLCASSYGLAGELFFGEGSRLTVL.

The chain couples TRBV14 to TRBJ2-7; D gene unclear. Germline CDR1 and CDR2: SGHDN and FVKESK. The CDR3 runs 14 residues. The germline V and J ends were trimmed by 2 bases and 7 bases, with 15 bases remaining between them. Written as DNA, the CDR3 is TGTGCCAGCAGCCAAATTCTCCAGTATGGAGAGCAGTACTTC. Its translation: CASSQILQYGEQYF.

This sequence joins TRBV7-3 and TRBJ1-3; D not certain. The germline V gene encodes CDR1 SGHTA and CDR2 FQGTGA. The germline V and J ends were trimmed by 5 bases and 0 bases, with 14 bases remaining between them. The CDR3 runs to 16 residues. CDR3 coding DNA: TGTGCCAGCAGCCTCGACCCTAGCTTCTCTGGAAACACCATATATTTT. It yields the protein CASSLDPSFSGNTIYF.

V usage is TRBV6-4 and J usage is TRBJ1-1, with D unresolved. V lost 3 bases to trimming and J lost 1 base, with 9 bases between them. The germline V gene encodes CDR1 MRHNA and CDR2 SNTAGT. This CDR3 is 14 amino acids long. The CDR3 DNA reads TGTGCCAGCAGTGAACGACCCGAGAACACTGAAGCTTTCTTT. Protein product: CASSERPENTEAFF.